The present T cell receptor (beta chain) was sequenced within a study of regulatory T cells in long-lasting Graves disease. Regarding time point: newly diagnosed GD, antithyroid drugs for less than 3 months. Extracted RNA from PBMCs served as the source of the TCR library. Relying on iRepertoire HTBI primers and Arm-PCR of CDR3 regions, the team built TCR beta libraries. TCRdb reprocessed the multiplex PCR reads with MiXCR, giving one entry per CDR3 protein. This table has 350,000 to 550,000 distinct CDR3 sequences, 15% to 20% appearing once. The sample also formed part of further work on T cells in Graves' hyperthyroidism and ophthalmopathy.

The origin of this receptor is a young woman with Graves disease. The sample was peripheral blood mononuclear cells (PBMCs), taken at new diagnosis, from a patient treated with antithyroid drugs.

In nucleotides, the CDR3 is TGTGCCAGCAGCCCCCGTTTGACCGGGGAGCTGTTTTTT. This codes for CASSPRLTGELFF. The V call is TRBV5-6, the J call TRBJ2-2; no reliable D call. The CDR3 runs 13 residues. The V end was cut by 4 bases, the J end by 5 bases, with 9 bases between. Looked up from germline, CDR1 is SGHDT and CDR2 is YYEEEE.